Here is one T cell receptor (beta chain) with its context. The entry originates in a study of shared clonotypes between healthy human individuals. Trimming took 7 bases from V and 7 from J, leaving 14 bases between them. Germline assignment: CDR1 SNHLY and CDR2 FYNNEI. There are 12 residues in the CDR3. Sequenced by immunoSEQ multiplex PCR; TCRdb stores in-frame clones only, minus some. The sample records about 1 million clones, roughly 75% being singletons. The rearrangement joins TRBV2 to TRBJ2-7, with D perhaps TRBD1 (6 bases). The material sequenced was memory CD4+ T cells sorted from blood. Subset described: CD45RA-negative fraction. The receptor was derived from a man aged 18-30 years in good health. The CDR3 reads CASTGALTEQYF. In nucleotides, the CDR3 is TGTGCCAGCACAGGGGCCCTTACAGAGCAGTACTTC.